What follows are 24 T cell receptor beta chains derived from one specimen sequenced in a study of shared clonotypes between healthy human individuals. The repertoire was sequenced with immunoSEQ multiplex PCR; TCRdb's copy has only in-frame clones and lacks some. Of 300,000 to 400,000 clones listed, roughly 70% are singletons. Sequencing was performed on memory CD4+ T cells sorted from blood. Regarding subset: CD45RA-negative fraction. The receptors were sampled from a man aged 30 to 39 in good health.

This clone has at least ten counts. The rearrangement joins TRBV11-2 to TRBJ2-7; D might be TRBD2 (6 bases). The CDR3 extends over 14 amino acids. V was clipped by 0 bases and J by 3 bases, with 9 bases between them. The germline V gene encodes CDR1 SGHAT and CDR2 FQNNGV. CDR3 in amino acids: CASSLDGGIYEQYF. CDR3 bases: TGTGCCAGCAGCTTAGATGGGGGGATCTACGAGCAGTACTTC.

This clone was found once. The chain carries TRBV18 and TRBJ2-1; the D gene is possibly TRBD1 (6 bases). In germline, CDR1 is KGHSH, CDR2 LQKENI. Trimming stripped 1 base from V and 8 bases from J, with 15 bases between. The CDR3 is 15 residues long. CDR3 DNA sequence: TGTGCCAGCTCACCACAGGGGGTCGTAATATATGAGCAGTTCTTC. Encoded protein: CASSPQGVVIYEQFF. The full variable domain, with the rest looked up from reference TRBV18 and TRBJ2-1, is NAGVMQNPRHLVRRRGQEARLRCSPMKGHSHVYWYRQLPEEGLKFMVYLQKENIIDESGMPKERFSAEFPKEGPSILRIQQVVRGDSAAYFCASSPQGVVIYEQFFGPGTRLTVL.

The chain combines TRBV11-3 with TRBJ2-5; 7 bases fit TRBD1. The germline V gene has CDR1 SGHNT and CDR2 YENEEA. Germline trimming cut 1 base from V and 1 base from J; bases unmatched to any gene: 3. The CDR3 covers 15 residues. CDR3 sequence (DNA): TGTGCCAGCAGCTTAGGTGGACAGGTCCAAGAGACCCAGTACTTC. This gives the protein CASSLGGQVQETQYF.

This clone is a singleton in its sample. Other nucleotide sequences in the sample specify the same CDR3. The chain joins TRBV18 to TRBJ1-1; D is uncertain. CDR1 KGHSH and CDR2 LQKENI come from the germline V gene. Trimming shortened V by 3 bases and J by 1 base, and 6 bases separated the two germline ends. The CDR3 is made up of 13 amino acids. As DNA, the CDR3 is TGTGCCAGCTCACCGCGTCAGAACACTGAAGCTTTCTTT. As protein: CASSPRQNTEAFF.

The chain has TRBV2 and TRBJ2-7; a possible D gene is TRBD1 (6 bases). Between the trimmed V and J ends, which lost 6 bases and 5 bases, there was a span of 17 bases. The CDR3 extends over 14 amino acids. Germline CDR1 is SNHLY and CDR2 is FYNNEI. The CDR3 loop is CASSETGFENEQYF. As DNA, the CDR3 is TGTGCCAGCAGCGAGACAGGCTTCGAGAACGAGCAGTACTTC.

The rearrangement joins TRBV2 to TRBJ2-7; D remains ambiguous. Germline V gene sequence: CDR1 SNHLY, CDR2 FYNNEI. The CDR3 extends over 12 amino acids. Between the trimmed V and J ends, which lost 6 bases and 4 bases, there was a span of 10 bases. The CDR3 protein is CASRQQVYEQYF. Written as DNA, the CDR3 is TGTGCCAGCAGACAACAAGTATACGAGCAGTACTTC.

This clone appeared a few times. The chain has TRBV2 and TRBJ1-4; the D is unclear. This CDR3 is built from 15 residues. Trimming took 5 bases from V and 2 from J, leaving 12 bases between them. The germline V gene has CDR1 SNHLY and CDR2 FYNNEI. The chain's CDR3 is CASSNDRATNEKLFF. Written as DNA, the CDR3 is TGTGCCAGCAGTAATGACCGGGCGACTAATGAAAAACTGTTTTTT.

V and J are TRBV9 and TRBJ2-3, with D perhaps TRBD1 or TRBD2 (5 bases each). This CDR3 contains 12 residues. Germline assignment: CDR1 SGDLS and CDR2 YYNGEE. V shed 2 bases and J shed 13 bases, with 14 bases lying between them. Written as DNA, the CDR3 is TGTGCCAGCAGCGTCAGTTCCGGGACCAAGTATTTT. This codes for CASSVSSGTKYF.

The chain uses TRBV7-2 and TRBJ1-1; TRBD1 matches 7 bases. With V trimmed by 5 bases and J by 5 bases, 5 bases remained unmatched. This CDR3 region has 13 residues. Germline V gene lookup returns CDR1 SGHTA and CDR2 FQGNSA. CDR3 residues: CASSTNRGTEAFF. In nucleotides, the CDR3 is TGTGCCAGCAGCACGAACAGGGGAACTGAAGCTTTCTTT.

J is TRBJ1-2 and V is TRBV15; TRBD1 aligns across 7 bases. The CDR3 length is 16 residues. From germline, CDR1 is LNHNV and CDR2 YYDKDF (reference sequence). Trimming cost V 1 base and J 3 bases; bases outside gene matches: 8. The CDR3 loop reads CATSRGQGRGYYGYTF. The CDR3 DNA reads TGTGCCACCAGCAGAGGACAGGGTAGAGGATACTATGGCTACACCTTC.

CDR3: CASSQEEGGGRNNEQFF. CDR3 DNA sequence: TGCGCCAGCAGCCAAGAGGAGGGGGGCGGGAGGAACAATGAGCAGTTCTTC. The V gene is TRBV4-1, the J gene TRBJ2-1, with 8 nucleotides matching TRBD2. The V gene's germline CDR1 is MGHRA and CDR2 YSYEKL. CDR3 size: 17 residues. The V gene end was trimmed by 0 bases and the J gene end by 5 bases; junction bases not matched to a gene: 9.

The chain's CDR3 is CASSITSGDTQYF. The CDR3 DNA reads TGTGCCAGTAGTATAACTAGCGGAGATACGCAGTATTTT. V and J are TRBV19 and TRBJ2-3; 8 nucleotides match TRBD2. The CDR3 loop spans 13 amino acids. After removal of 2 bases from V and 5 bases from J, the junction contained 0 bases not matched to a gene. The germline V gene has CDR1 LNHDA and CDR2 SQIVND (reference sequence).

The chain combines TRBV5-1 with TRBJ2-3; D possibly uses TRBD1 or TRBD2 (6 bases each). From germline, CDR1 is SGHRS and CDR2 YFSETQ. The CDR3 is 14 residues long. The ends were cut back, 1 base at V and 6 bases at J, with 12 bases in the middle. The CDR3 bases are TGCGCCAGCAGCTTGTCCGGGGGCGGCGATACGCAGTATTTT. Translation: CASSLSGGGDTQYF.

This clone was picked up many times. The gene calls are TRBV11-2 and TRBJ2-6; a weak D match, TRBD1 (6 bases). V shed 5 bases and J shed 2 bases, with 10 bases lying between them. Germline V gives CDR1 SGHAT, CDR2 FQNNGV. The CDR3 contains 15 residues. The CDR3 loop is CASSHGQPGANVLTF. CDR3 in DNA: TGTGCCAGCAGCCATGGACAGCCTGGGGCCAACGTCCTGACTTTC.

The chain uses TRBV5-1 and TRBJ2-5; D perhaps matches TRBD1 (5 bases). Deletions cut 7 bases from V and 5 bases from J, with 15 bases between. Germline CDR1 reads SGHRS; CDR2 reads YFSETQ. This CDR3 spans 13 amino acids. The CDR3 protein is CASRAGPTETQYF. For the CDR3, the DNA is TGCGCCAGCCGAGCAGGGCCGACGGAGACCCAGTACTTC. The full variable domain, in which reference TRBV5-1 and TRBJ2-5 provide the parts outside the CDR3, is KAGVTQTPRYLIKTRGQQVTLSCSPISGHRSVSWYQQTPGQGLQFLFEYFSETQRNKGNFPGRFSGRQFSNSRSEMNVSTLELGDSALYLCASRAGPTETQYFGPGTRLLVL.

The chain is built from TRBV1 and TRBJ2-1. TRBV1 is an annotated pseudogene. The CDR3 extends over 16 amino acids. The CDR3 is CTSSRPRDHSYNEQFF. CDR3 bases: TGCACCAGCAGCCGGCCCCGGGACCACTCCTACAATGAGCAGTTCTTC.

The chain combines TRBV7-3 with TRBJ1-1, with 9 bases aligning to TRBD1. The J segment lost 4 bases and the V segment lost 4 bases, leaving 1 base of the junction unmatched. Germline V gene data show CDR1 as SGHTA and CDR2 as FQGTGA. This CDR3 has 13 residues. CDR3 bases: TGTGCCAGCAGCTCACAGGGGGCCACTGAAGCTTTCTTT. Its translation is CASSSQGATEAFF.

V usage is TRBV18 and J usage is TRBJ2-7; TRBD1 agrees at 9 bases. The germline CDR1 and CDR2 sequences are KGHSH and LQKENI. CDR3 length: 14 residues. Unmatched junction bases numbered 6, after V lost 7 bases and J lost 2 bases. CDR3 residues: CASFMDRGPYEQYF. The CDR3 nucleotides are TGTGCCAGCTTTATGGACAGGGGACCCTACGAGCAGTACTTC. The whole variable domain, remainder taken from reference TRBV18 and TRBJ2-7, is NAGVMQNPRHLVRRRGQEARLRCSPMKGHSHVYWYRQLPEEGLKFMVYLQKENIIDESGMPKERFSAEFPKEGPSILRIQQVVRGDSAAYFCASFMDRGPYEQYFGPGTRLTVT.

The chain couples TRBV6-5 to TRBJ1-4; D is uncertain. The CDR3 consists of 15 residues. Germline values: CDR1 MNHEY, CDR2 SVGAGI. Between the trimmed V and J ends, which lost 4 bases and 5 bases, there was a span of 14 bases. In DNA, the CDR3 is TGTGCCAGCAGTTTCCTAGTCGGAAAGAATGAAAAACTGTTTTTT. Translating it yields CASSFLVGKNEKLFF.

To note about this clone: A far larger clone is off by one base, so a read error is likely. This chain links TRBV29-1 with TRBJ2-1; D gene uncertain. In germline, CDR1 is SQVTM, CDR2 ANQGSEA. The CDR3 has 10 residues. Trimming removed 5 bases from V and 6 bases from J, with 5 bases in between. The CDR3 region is CSVWSNEQFF. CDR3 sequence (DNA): TGCAGCGTTTGGTCCAATGAGCAGTTCTTC.

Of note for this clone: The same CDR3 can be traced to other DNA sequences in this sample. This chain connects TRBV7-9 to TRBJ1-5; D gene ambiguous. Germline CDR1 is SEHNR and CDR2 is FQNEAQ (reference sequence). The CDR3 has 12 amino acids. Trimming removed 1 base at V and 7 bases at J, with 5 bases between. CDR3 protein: CASSLGGQPQHF. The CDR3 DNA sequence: TGTGCCAGCAGCTTAGGAGGGCAGCCCCAGCATTTT.

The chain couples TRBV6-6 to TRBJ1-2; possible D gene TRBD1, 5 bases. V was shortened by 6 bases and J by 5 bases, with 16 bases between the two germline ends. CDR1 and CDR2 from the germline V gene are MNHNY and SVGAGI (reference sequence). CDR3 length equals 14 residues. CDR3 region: CASSRDIPTYGYTF. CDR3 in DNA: TGTGCCAGCAGCAGGGATATCCCGACATATGGCTACACCTTC.

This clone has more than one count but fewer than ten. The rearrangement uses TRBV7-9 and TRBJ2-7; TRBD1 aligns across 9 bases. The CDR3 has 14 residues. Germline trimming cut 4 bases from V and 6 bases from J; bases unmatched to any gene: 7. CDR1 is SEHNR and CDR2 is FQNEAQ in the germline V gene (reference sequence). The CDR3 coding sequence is TGTGCCAGCAGCTCCGGGACAGGGTACGCCGAGCAGTACTTC. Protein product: CASSSGTGYAEQYF.

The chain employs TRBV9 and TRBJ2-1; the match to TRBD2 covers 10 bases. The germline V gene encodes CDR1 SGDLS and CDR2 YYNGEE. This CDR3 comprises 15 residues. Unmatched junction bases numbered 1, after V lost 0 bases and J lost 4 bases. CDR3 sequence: CASSVDSGRYNEQFF. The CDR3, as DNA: TGTGCCAGCAGCGTAGATAGCGGGAGGTACAATGAGCAGTTCTTC.